This T cell receptor (beta chain) was recorded in a study of blood T cell repertoires in COVID-19. Overall study context: Sources were T cells, B-cell-depleted T cells, or PBMCs; the material itself was cDNA or gDNA.

Per the authors' pipeline: Counts of nucleated cells, estimated from reference gene primer amplification, were obtained. The data were produced by immunoSEQ multiplex PCR, yet TCRdb's version contains in-frame clones alone and is incomplete. Clone size and V and J calls were adopted from that table, with D and trimming inferred from the DNA. The sample holds approximately 220,000 clones; about four fifths are singletons and the top ten take 3% to 4.5%. V dropped 2 bases and J dropped 6 bases, with 15 bases sitting between them. The CDR3 loop spans 14 amino acids. The germline V gene has CDR1 SGDLS and CDR2 YYNGEE. Participants reported their clinical history, and cohort assignment relied on those reports. No more than 2 weeks before study entry, exposed participants had met a case of COVID-19.

The sample was PBMCs or T cells enriched from blood (not recorded which). This TCR was recovered from a woman between 35 and 50 years old who had been exposed to COVID-19. J is TRBJ2-7 and V is TRBV9, with a possible D match to TRBD1 (6 bases). The CDR3 is CASSVSGALGEQYF. CDR3 DNA: TGTGCCAGCAGCGTTTCAGGGGCGCTGGGCGAGCAGTACTTC. Combining the CDR3 with reference TRBV9 and TRBJ2-7 gives the whole variable domain DSGVTQTPKHLITATGQRVTLRCSPRSGDLSVYWYQQSLDQGLQFLIQYYNGEERAKGNILERFSAQQFPDLHSELNLSSLELGDSALYFCASSVSGALGEQYFGPGTRLTVT.